Below, one T cell receptor beta chain is given with its context. These data belong to a study of blood T cell repertoires in COVID-19. About the research overall: Samples came from the United States, Italy and Spain, spanning acute and convalescent COVID-19. From T cells, B-cell-depleted T cells, or PBMCs came the material, which was cDNA or gDNA.

Some clones are missing from TCRdb's copy, which holds only in-frame ones; the method was immunoSEQ multiplex PCR. The sample includes 300,000 to 400,000 clones, over 75% of them seen just once. V was pared by 0 bases and J by 9 bases, with 6 bases of the junction left unmatched. Per the germline V gene, CDR1 is SGHNT and CDR2 is YYREEE (reference sequence). The CDR3 consists of 15 residues. The receptor was derived from a man over 45 with active or convalescent COVID-19. The J gene is TRBJ1-6, the V gene TRBV5-4, with 7 bases fitting TRBD1. The sample taken for sequencing was peripheral blood. The CDR3 DNA sequence: TGTGCCAGCAGCTTGGATCGGACAGGAAGTTCACCCCTCCACTTT. Translation: CASSLDRTGSSPLHF.